The TCR beta chain under discussion was sequenced for a study of blood T cell repertoires in COVID-19 (dated by TCRdb to the early 2020s). Describing the broader study: The collaborator samples originated in the United States, Italy and Spain and spanned the acute and convalescent phases of COVID-19. The repertoires were made available in a free public database intended to serve as a resource for research on the immune response to SARS-CoV-2. Where available, HLA class I and class II types were taken from metadata supplied by the sample provider and were not determined by assay-based typing. The prospective study material was composed of cDNA or gDNA derived from T cells, B-cell-depleted T cells, or PBMCs. Sample metadata almost always included a de-identified subject ID, COVID-19 status, age in years and sex. Deeply sampled blood TCRbeta repertoires from subjects exposed to, actively infected with, or recovered from COVID-19 were included in the dataset. Samples were obtained from the ongoing ImmuneRACE study (first 160 participants) and from over a thousand subjects provided by 6 global collaborators.

Looking up the germline V gene yields CDR1 MDHEN and CDR2 SYDVKM. The germline ends are 10 bases apart after V is trimmed by 3 bases and J by 6 bases. Counted from cysteine to phenylalanine, this CDR3 has 13 amino acids. The kept DNA is CDR3 alone, 39 bases in frame from the first base. At one collaborating source in Seattle, patients were enrolled during active infection and were followed longitudinally through the course of disease. Collaborating institutions collected whole blood in K2EDTA tubes following their own protocols. For TCRbeta analysis, collaborators shipped samples as frozen whole blood, isolated PBMCs, or DNA extracted from either of those sample types. What the study reported, not specific to this receptor: The quantity of clinical and demographic metadata differed by source and by participant and was supplied without curation.

TCRbeta CDR3 regions were amplified from genomic DNA using the immunoSEQ Assay, a bias-controlled multiplex PCR. Concerning the study's data processing: The number of nucleated cells in each sample was estimated by amplification of reference gene primers within the assay. To quantify the absolute abundance of each unique TCRbeta CDR3 rearrangement, sequence reads were collapsed and filtered. For each sample, productive Simpson clonality was calculated as the square root of Simpson's diversity index over productive rearrangements. Imported from immuneACCESS, the table was reduced by TCRdb to in-frame sequences with V and J called. These copies leave out some clones; in studies compared against another copy, an unresolved V gene accounts for under half, and the cause of the remainder is not known. V, J and clone size derive from that table, while D and trimming were established from the DNA sequence. Within this sample are 250,000 to 350,000 clones, with about 81% of them counted one time only. Over 1.1% of the sample comes from the top ten.

This clone has more than one count but fewer than ten. Its antigen remains unidentified. Per-base qualities were not stored, and no clone one base away is much larger. The identical CDR3 is also encoded by other nucleotide sequences in the sample. This chain joins TRBV28 to TRBJ2-3; the D gene cannot be named for sure. The receptor comes from a human donor with COVID-19, enrolled during active disease. The donor label of this sample is uncertain. Sequences were obtained from peripheral blood. In nucleotide form, the sequence is TGTGCCAGCAGTTTGCCAAGTCGGGATACGCAGTATTTT. It encodes CASSLPSRDTQYF.